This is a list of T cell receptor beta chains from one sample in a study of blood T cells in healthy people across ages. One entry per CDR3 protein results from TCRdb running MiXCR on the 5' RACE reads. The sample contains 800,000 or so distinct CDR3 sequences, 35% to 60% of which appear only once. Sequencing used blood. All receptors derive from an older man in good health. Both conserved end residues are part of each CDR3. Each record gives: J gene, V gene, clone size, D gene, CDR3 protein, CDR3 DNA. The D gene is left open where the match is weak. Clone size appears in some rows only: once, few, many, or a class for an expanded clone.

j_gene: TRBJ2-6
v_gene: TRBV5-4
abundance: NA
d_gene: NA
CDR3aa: CASSPSGAAGANVLTF
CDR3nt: TGTGCCAGCAGCCCCTCAGGAGCAGCTGGGGCCAACGTCCTGACTTTC

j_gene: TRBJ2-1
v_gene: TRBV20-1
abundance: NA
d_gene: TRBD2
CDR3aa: CSAVGLAGGKPLYNEQFF
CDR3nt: TGCAGTGCCGTCGGACTAGCGGGAGGGAAGCCATTATACAATGAGCAGTTCTTC

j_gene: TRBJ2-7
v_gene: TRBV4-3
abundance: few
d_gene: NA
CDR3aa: CASSRENRPVTYEQYF
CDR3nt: TGCGCCAGCAGCCGAGAGAACCGACCGGTTACCTACGAGCAGTACTTC

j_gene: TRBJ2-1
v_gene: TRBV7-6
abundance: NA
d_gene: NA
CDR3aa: CASSFPPSGYLAPGDYNEQFF
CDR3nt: TGTGCCAGCAGCTTCCCGCCTTCAGGGTATCTGGCTCCGGGGGACTACAATGAGCAGTTCTTC

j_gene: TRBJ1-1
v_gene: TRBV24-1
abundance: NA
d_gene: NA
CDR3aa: CATRKSGQNTEAFF
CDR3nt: TGTGCCACCAGGAAATCGGGACAAAACACTGAAGCTTTCTTT

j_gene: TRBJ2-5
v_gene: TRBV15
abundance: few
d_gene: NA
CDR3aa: CATSSELGLGETQYF
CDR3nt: TGTGCCACCAGCTCCGAGTTGGGTTTGGGGGAGACCCAGTACTTC

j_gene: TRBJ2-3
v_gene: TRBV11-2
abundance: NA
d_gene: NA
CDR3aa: CASSVAQGVDTQYF
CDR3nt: TGTGCCAGCAGCGTAGCACAGGGAGTAGATACGCAGTATTTT

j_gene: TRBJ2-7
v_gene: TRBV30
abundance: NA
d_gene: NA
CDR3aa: CAWTQGGVGSYEQYF
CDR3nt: TGTGCCTGGACTCAAGGGGGGGTAGGCTCCTACGAGCAGTACTTC

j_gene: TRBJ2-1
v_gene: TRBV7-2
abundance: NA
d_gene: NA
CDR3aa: CASREDANEQFF
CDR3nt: TGTGCCAGCAGGGAGGACGCCAATGAGCAGTTCTTC

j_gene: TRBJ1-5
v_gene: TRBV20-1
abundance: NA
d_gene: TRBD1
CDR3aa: CSARERRQGINQPQHF
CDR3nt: TGCAGTGCTAGAGAGCGCAGACAGGGAATAAATCAGCCCCAGCATTTT

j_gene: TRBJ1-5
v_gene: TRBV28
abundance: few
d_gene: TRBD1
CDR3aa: CASSLGQEGQPQHF
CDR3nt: TGTGCCAGCAGTCTCGGACAGGAGGGTCAGCCCCAGCATTTT

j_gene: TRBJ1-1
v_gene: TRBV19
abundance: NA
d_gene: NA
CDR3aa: CASSMLNTEAFF
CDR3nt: TGTGCCAGTAGTATGTTGAACACTGAAGCTTTCTTT

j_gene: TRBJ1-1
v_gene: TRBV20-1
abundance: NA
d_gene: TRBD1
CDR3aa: CSALPGQGGTEAFF
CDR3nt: TGCAGTGCTCTGCCGGGACAGGGAGGAACTGAAGCTTTCTTT

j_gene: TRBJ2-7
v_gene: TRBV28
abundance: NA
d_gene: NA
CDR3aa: CASTPGGGVTYEQYF
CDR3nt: TGTGCCAGCACCCCAGGGGGGGGTGTAACCTACGAGCAGTACTTC

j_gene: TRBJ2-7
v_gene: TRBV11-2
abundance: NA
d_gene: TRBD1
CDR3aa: CASSSARQGARHEQYF
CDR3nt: TGTGCCAGCAGCTCCGCGCGACAGGGGGCTAGACACGAGCAGTACTTC

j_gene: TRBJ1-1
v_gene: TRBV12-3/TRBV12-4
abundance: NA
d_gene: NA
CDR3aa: CASSRSTQTTEAFF
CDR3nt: TGTGCCAGCAGTCGATCGACCCAGACCACTGAAGCTTTCTTT

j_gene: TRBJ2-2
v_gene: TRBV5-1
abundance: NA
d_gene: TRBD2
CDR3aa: CAGSWGTSGNTGELFF
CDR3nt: TGCGCCGGCAGCTGGGGGACTAGCGGGAACACCGGGGAGCTGTTTTTT

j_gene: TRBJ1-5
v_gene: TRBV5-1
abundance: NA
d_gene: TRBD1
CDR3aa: CASSFGQDQPQHF
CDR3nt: TGCGCCAGCAGCTTTGGACAGGATCAGCCCCAGCATTTT

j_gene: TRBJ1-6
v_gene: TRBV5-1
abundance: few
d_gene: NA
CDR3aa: CASSSAGSSYNSPLHF
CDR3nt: TGCGCCAGCAGCTCCGCGGGAAGCTCCTATAATTCACCCCTCCACTTT

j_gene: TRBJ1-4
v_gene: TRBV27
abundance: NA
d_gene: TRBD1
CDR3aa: CASSSGTGGSEKLFF
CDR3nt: TGTGCCAGCAGTTCCGGGACAGGGGGCAGCGAAAAACTGTTTTTT